This T cell receptor beta chain was found in a study of cytomegalovirus exposure and HLA in healthy donors. General study findings and limits: The authors later linked a missense DCLRE1C variant to TCR beta V- and J-gene trimming. Earlier analysis looked at TCR beta V segments, and most were productive about 87% or about 30% of the time. Later analysis identified 16,951 TCR beta sequences associated with HLA alleles, using a false discovery rate threshold of 0.05. Most TCR sequences showed up rarely, but some public TCRs showed up in many donors.

The germline CDR1 and CDR2 sequences are MNHNY and SVGAGI (reference sequence). V shed 4 bases and J shed 2 bases, with 8 bases lying between them. The CDR3 is 13 residues long. As to this clone: What it binds is not known.

The PCR used 60 Vbeta and 13 Jbeta primers. Profiled with immunoSEQ multiplex PCR; TCRdb holds only in-frame clones, not every one. Among 110,000 or so clones listed, roughly 80% were seen once. The rearrangement joins TRBV6-6 to TRBJ1-2; tentatively, D is TRBD1 (5 bases). The receptor was isolated from a man under 40 in good health and CMV-seropositive. Sequences were obtained from PBMCs. The chain's CDR3 is CASSLTENYGYTF. CDR3 nucleotide sequence: TGTGCCAGCAGTTTGACAGAGAACTATGGCTACACCTTC.